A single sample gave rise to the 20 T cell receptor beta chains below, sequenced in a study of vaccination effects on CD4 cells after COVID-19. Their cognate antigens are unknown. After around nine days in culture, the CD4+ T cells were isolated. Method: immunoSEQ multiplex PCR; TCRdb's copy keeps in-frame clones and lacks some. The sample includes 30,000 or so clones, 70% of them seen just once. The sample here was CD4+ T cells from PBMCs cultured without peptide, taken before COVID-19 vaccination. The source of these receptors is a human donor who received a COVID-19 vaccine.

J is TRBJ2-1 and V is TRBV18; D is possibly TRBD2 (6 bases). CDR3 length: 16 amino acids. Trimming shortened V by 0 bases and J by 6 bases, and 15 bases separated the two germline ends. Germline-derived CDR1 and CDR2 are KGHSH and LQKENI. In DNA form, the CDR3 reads TGTGCCAGCTCACCACCGCGGCGGGGAGAACTCAATGAGCAGTTCTTC. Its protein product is CASSPPRRGELNEQFF.

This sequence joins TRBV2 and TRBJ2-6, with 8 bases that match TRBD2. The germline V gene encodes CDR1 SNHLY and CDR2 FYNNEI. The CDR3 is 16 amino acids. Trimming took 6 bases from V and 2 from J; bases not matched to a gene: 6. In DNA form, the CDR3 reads TGTGCCAGCAGAGGCGGGAGGAGTCCTGGGGCCAACGTCCTGACTTTC. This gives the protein CASRGGRSPGANVLTF. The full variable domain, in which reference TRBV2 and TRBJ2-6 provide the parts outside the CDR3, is EPEVTQTPSHQVTQMGQEVILRCVPISNHLYFYWYRQILGQKVEFLVSFYNNEISEKSEIFDDQFSVERPDGSNFTLKIRSTKLEDSAMYFCASRGGRSPGANVLTFGAGSRLTVL.

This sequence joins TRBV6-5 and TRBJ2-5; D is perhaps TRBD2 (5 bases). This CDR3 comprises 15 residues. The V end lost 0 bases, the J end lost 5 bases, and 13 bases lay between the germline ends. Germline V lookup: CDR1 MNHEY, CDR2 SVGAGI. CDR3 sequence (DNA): TGTGCCAGCAGTTACTCGGTTCTAGCTCACGAGACCCAGTACTTC. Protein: CASSYSVLAHETQYF.

The DNA of the CDR3 is TGTGCCAGCAGAGCGGGAGGGTTTTCGAATGAGCAGTTCTTC. This sequence encodes CASRAGGFSNEQFF. The rearrangement links TRBV7-2 to TRBJ2-1; 10 bases map to TRBD2. Germline V gives CDR1 SGHTA, CDR2 FQGNSA. The CDR3 is 14 residues long. The V and J ends lost 6 bases and 7 bases, in that order; junction bases with no gene match: 6.

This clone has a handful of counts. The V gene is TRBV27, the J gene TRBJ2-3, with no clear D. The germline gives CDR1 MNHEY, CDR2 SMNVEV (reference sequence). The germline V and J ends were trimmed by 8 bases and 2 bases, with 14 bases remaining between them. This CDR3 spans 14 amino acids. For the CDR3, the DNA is TGTGCCAGCTTGCCCGGGCACCCCACAGATACGCAGTATTTT. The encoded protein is CASLPGHPTDTQYF.

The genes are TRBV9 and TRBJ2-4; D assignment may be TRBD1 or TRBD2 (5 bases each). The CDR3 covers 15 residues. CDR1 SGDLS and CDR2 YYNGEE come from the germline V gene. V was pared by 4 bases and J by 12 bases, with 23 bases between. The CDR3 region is CASSPSGTEGLTQYF. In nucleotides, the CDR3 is TGTGCCAGCAGCCCTTCCGGGACCGAGGGGCTAACTCAGTACTTC.

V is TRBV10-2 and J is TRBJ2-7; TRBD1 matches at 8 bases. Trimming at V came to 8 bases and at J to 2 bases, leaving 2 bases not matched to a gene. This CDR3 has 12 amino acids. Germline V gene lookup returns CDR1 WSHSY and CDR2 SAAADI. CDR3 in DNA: TGCGCCAGCGGACAGGGCCCCTACGAGCAGTACTTC. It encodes CASGQGPYEQYF.

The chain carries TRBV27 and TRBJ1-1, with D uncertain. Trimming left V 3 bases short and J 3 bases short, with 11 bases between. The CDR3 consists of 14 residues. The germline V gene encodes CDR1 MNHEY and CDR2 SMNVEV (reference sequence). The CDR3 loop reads CASSFTRADTEAFF. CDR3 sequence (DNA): TGTGCCAGCAGTTTTACTAGAGCGGACACTGAAGCTTTCTTT.

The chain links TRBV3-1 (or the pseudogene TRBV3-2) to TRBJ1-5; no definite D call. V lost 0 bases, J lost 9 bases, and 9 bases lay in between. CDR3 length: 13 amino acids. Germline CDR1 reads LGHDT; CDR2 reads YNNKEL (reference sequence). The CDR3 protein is CASSQDALLPQHF. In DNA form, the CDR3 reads TGTGCCAGCAGCCAAGATGCCCTGTTGCCCCAGCATTTT.

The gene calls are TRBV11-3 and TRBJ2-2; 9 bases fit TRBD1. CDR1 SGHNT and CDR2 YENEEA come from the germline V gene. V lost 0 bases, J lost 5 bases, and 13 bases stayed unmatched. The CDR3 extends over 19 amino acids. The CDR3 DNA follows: TGTGCCAGCAGCTTAGAAGGGAGGTCGGGACAGGGACGGACCGGGGAGCTGTTTTTT. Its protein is CASSLEGRSGQGRTGELFF. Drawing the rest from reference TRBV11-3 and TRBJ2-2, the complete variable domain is EAGVVQSPRYKIIEKKQPVAFWCNPISGHNTLYWYLQNLGQGPELLIRYENEEAVDDSQLPKDRFSAERLKGVDSTLKIQPAELGDSAVYLCASSLEGRSGQGRTGELFFGEGSRLTVL.

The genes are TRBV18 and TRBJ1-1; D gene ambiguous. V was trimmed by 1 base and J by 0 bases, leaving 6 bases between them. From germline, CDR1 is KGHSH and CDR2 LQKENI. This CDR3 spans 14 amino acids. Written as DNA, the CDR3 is TGTGCCAGCTCACCACAGACAATGAACACTGAAGCTTTCTTT. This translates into CASSPQTMNTEAFF.

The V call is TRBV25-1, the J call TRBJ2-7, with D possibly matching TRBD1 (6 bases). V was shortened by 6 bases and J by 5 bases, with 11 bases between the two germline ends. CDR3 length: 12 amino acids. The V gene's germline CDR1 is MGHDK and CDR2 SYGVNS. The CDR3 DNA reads TGTGCCAGCAGCGCGTCAGGGGACGAGCAGTACTTC. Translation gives CASSASGDEQYF.

CDR3 sequence: CASSPGPVQETQYF. The CDR3 coding sequence is TGTGCCAGCTCACCAGGTCCAGTCCAAGAGACCCAGTACTTC. The rearrangement links TRBV18 to TRBJ2-5; D not certain. The CDR3 spans 14 residues. Between the trimmed V and J ends, which lost 2 bases and 1 base, there was a span of 8 bases. In germline, CDR1 is KGHSH, CDR2 LQKENI.

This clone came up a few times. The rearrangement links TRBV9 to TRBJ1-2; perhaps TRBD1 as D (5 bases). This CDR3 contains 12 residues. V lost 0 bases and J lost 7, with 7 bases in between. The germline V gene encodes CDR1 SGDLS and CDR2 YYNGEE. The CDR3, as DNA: TGTGCCAGCAGCGTAGCTCAGGGTGGCTACACCTTC. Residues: CASSVAQGGYTF.

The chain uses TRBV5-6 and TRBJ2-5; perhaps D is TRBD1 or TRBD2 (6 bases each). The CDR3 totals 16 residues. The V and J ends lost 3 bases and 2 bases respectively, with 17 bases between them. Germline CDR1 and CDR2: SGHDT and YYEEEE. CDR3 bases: TGTGCCAGCAGCTGGGGGGCGAGCGGAGGACAAGAGACCCAGTACTTC. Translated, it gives CASSWGASGGQETQYF. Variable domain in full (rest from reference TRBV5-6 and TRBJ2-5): DAGVTQSPTHLIKTRGQQVTLRCSPKSGHDTVSWYQQALGQGPQFIFQYYEEEERQRGNFPDRFSGHQFPNYSSELNVNALLLGDSALYLCASSWGASGGQETQYFGPGTRLLVL.

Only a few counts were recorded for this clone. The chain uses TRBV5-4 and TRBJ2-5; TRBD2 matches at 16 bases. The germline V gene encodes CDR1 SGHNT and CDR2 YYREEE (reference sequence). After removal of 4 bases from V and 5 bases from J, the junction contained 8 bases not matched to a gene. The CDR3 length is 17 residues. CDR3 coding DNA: TGTGCCAGCAGCCCGGGACTAGCGGGAGGGCCGGAGGAGACCCAGTACTTC. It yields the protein CASSPGLAGGPEETQYF. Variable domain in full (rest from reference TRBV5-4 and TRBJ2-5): ETGVTQSPTHLIKTRGQQVTLRCSSQSGHNTVSWYQQALGQGPQFIFQYYREEENGRGNFPPRFSGLQFPNYSSELNVNALELDDSALYLCASSPGLAGGPEETQYFGPGTRLLVL.

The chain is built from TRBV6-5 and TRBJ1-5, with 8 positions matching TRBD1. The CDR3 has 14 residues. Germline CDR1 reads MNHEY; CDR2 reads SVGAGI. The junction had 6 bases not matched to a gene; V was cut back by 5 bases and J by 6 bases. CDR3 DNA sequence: TGTGCCAGCAGTCTGGACAGGGATGCTCAGCCCCAGCATTTT. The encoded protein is CASSLDRDAQPQHF.

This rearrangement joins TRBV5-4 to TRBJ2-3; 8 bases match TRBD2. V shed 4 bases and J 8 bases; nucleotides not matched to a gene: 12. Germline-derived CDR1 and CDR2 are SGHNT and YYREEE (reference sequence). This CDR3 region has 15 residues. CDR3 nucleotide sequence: TGTGCCAGCAGCCTTAGCGGGGAACGAGCGGGTACGCAGTATTTT. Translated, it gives CASSLSGERAGTQYF.

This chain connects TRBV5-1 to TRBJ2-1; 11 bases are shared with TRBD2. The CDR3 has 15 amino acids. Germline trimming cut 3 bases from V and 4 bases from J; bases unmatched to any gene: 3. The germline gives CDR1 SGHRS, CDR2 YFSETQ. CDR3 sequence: CASSSGTSGYNEQFF. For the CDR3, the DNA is TGCGCCAGCAGCTCCGGGACTAGCGGTTACAATGAGCAGTTCTTC.

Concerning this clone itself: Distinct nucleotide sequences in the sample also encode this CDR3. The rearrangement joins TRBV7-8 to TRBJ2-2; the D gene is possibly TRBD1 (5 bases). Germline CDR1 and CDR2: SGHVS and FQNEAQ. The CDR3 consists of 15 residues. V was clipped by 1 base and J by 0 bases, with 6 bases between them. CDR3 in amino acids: CASSLGQSNTGELFF. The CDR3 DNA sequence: TGTGCCAGCAGCTTAGGACAGTCGAACACCGGGGAGCTGTTTTTT.